The 12 T cell receptor beta chains in this list originate from one sample, sequenced in a study of TIL therapy for anti-PD-1-resistant metastatic lung cancer. Noted time point: pre-treatment sample, taken before nivolumab and TIL therapy. The immunoSEQ assay was v3. The table came from immunoSEQ multiplex PCR; TCRdb's copy has only in-frame clones and leaves some out. The sample records about 60,000 clones, around 86% being singletons. The input for sequencing was blood, taken at baseline. These receptors originate from a person aged 25-85 years with non-small cell lung cancer.

There are a few counts of this clone. The chain combines TRBV12-5 with TRBJ2-1; possibly TRBD2 for D (5 bases). CDR3 length equals 14 residues. Looked up from germline, CDR1 is LGHNT and CDR2 is FRNRAP. V lost 0 bases to trimming and J lost 14 bases, with 17 bases between them. CDR3 protein: CASGLVDFSREKFF. The CDR3, as DNA: TGTGCTAGTGGTTTGGTGGACTTTTCAAGGGAAAAGTTCTTC.

The chain couples TRBV28 to TRBJ1-2, with D tentatively TRBD1 (6 bases). The CDR3 length is 14 residues. Trimming removed 3 bases at V and 3 bases at J, with 11 bases between. Germline values: CDR1 MDHEN, CDR2 SYDVKM. The CDR3 loop is CASSLRAGDYGYTF. The CDR3 DNA reads as TGTGCCAGCAGTTTGAGGGCAGGGGACTATGGCTACACCTTC.

This clone was found once. The chain combines TRBV28 with TRBJ1-1; D possibly corresponds to TRBD1 (5 bases). With 6 bases removed from V and 2 bases from J, the gap between germline ends came to 13 bases. The length of the CDR3 is 14 residues. CDR1 is MDHEN, CDR2 SYDVKM, per germline. The CDR3 nucleotides read TGTGCCAGCAGCGGCAGGGCCCCTAACACTGAAGCTTTCTTT. Translation: CASSGRAPNTEAFF.

V is TRBV7-9 and J is TRBJ1-6; D possibly corresponds to TRBD1 (6 bases). Germline values: CDR1 SEHNR, CDR2 FQNEAQ (reference sequence). The CDR3 runs 15 residues. V was pared by 5 bases and J by 6 bases, with 14 bases between. The DNA of the CDR3 is TGTGCCAGCAGCCCAAACAGGGAGAGTAATTCACCCCTCCACTTT. It encodes CASSPNRESNSPLHF.

The chain carries TRBV24-1 and TRBJ2-1; no firm D call. This CDR3 spans 13 amino acids. Germline values: CDR1 KGHDR, CDR2 SFDVKD. Trimming took 2 bases from V and 8 from J, leaving 9 bases between them. The CDR3 protein is CATSDSTRDEQFF. As DNA, the CDR3 is TGTGCCACCAGTGATTCTACCCGGGATGAGCAGTTCTTC.

The genes are TRBV3-1 (or the pseudogene TRBV3-2) and TRBJ2-3, with unresolved D. CDR1 and CDR2 from the germline V gene are LGHDT and YNNKEL (reference sequence). Trimming removed 2 bases from V and 14 bases from J, with 14 bases in between. The CDR3 runs 12 residues. CDR3 nucleotides: TGTGCCAGCAGCCAAACTGGTGGGAATCGGTATTTT. Residues: CASSQTGGNRYF.

The rearrangement joins TRBV10-1 to TRBJ2-2, with TRBD2 as a possible D gene (6 bases). CDR3 length: 14 residues. Germline-derived CDR1 and CDR2 are WNHNN and SYGVQD (reference sequence). V was shortened by 4 bases and J by 5 bases, with 11 bases between the two germline ends. The CDR3 here is CASSVGGVTGELFF. In DNA form, the CDR3 reads TGCGCCAGCAGTGTCGGAGGGGTAACCGGGGAGCTGTTTTTT.

The CDR3: CASVRQGGTDTQYF. Written as DNA, the CDR3 is TGTGCCAGCGTAAGACAGGGGGGAACAGATACGCAGTATTTT. This chain connects TRBV6-5 to TRBJ2-3, with 9 bases fitting TRBD1. The CDR3 loop spans 14 amino acids. Unmatched junction bases numbered 6, after V lost 8 bases and J lost 3 bases. Germline values: CDR1 MNHEY, CDR2 SVGAGI.

The chain joins TRBV5-8 to TRBJ2-2; TRBD2 is a possible D gene (5 bases). This CDR3 comprises 16 residues. Trimming took 5 bases from V and 3 from J, leaving 17 bases between them. Germline V gene sequence: CDR1 SGHTS, CDR2 YDEGEE. The CDR3 DNA is TGTGCCAGCAGGCCTTCTAGCCGGGCGGACACCGGGGAGCTGTTTTTT. This sequence encodes CASRPSSRADTGELFF.

This clone was observed a few times. The chain carries TRBV7-3 and TRBJ2-1; 10 nucleotides agree with TRBD1. V shed 5 bases, J shed 5 bases, and the junction held 3 bases outside the gene matches. The CDR3 consists of 14 residues. Germline V gene lookup returns CDR1 SGHTA and CDR2 FQGTGA. In DNA, the CDR3 is TGTGCCAGCAGCATCGGACAGGGGGACAATGAGCAGTTCTTC. Translation gives CASSIGQGDNEQFF.

The DNA of the CDR3 is TGTGCCAGCAGTTACTCAAACCTACTAGCATCCAATGAGCAGTTCTTC. Translated, it gives CASSYSNLLASNEQFF. This chain uses TRBV6-5 with TRBJ2-1; maybe TRBD2 (6 bases). Germline values: CDR1 MNHEY, CDR2 SVGAGI. Trimming removed 0 bases at V and 6 bases at J, with 15 bases between. CDR3 size: 16 residues.

The chain employs TRBV5-6 and TRBJ2-7; either TRBD1 or TRBD2 may fit D (5 bases each). Germline V gives CDR1 SGHDT, CDR2 YYEEEE. CDR3 length: 15 amino acids. V lost 4 bases, J lost 0 bases, and 14 bases lay in between. CDR3 amino acids: CASSGGPTSSYEQYF. The CDR3 DNA reads as TGTGCCAGCAGCGGGGGACCAACGAGCTCCTACGAGCAGTACTTC.